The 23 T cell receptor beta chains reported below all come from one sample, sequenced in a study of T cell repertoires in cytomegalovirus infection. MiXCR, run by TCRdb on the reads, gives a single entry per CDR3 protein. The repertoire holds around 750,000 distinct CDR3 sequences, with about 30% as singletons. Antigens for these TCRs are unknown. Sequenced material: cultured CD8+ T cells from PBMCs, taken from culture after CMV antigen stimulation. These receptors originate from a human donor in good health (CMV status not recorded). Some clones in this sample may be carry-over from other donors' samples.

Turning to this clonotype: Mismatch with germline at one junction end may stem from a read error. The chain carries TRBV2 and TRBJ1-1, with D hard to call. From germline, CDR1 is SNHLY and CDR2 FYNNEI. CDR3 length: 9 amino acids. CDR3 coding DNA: TGTGTCAGCCCCCAGGAGGCTTTCTTT. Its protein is CVSPQEAFF. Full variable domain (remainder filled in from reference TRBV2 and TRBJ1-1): EPEVTQTPSHQVTQMGQEVILRCVPISNHLYFYWYRQILGQKVEFLVSFYNNEISEKSEIFDDQFSVERPDGSNFTLKIRSTKLEDSAMYFCVSPQEAFFGQGTRLTVV.

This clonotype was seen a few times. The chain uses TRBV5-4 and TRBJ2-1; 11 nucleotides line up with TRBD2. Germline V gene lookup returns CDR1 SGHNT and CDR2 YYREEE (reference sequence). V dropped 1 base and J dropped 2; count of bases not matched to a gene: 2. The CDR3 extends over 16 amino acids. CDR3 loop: CASSLPGLAAYNEQFF. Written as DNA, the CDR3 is TGTGCCAGCAGCTTGCCGGGACTAGCGGCCTACAATGAGCAGTTCTTC.

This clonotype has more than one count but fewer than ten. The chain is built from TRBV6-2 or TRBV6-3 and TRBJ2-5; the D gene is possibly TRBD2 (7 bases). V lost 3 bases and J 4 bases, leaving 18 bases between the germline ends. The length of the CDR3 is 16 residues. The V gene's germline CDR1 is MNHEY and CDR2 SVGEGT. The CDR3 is CASSYERGAPLETQYF. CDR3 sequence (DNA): TGTGCCAGCAGTTATGAACGGGGGGCCCCTCTAGAGACCCAGTACTTC.

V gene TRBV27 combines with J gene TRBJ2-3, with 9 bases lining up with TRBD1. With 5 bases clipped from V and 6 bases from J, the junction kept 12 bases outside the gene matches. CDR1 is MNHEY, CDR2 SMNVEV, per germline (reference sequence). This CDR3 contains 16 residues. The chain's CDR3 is CASSPLLGQGMDTQYF. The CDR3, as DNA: TGTGCCAGCAGTCCACTCCTGGGACAGGGCATGGATACGCAGTATTTT.

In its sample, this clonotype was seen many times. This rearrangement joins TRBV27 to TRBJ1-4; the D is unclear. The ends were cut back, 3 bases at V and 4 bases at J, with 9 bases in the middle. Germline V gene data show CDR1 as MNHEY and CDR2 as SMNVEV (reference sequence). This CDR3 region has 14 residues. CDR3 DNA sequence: TGTGCCAGCAGTTTTAGGAGATATAATGAAAAACTGTTTTTT. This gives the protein CASSFRRYNEKLFF.

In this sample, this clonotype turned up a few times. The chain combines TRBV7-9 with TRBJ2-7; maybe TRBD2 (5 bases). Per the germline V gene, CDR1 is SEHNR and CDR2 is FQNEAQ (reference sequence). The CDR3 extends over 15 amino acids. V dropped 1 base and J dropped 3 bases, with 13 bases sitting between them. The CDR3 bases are TGTGCCAGCAGCTTAGTAGGGAGCAGCGTCTACGAGCAGTACGTC. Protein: CASSLVGSSVYEQYV.

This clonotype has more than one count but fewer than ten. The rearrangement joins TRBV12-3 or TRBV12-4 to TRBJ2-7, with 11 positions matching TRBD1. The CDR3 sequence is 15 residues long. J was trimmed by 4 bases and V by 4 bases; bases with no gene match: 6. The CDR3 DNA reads TGTGCCAGCAGTTCCACGGGACAGGGGGAATACGAGCAGTACTTC. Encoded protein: CASSSTGQGEYEQYF.

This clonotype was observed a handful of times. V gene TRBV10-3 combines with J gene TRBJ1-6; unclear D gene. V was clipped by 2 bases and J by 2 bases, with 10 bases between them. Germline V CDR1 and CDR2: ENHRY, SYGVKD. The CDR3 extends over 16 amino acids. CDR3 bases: TGTGCCATCAGTGAGCCAAGAGAAACCTATAATTCACCCCTCCACTTT. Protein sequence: CAISEPRETYNSPLHF.

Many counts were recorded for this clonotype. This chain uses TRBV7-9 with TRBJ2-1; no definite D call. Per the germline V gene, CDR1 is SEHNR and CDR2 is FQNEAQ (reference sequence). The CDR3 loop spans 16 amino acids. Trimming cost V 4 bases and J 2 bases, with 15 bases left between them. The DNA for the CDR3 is TGTGCCAGCAGCTCCAAAGCCGGGCCCACCTACAATGAGCAGTTCTTC. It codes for CASSSKAGPTYNEQFF. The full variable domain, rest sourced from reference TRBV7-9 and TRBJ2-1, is DTGVSQNPRHKITKRGQNVTFRCDPISEHNRLYWYRQTLGQGPEFLTYFQNEAQLEKSRLLSDRFSAERPKGSFSTLEIQRTEQGDSAMYLCASSSKAGPTYNEQFFGPGTRLTVL.

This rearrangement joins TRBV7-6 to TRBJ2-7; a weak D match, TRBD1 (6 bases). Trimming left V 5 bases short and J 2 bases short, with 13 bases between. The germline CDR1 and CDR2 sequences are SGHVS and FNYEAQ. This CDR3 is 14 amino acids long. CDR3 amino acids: CASSGGQRAYEQYF. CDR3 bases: TGTGCCAGCAGCGGAGGACAGCGAGCCTACGAGCAGTACTTC.

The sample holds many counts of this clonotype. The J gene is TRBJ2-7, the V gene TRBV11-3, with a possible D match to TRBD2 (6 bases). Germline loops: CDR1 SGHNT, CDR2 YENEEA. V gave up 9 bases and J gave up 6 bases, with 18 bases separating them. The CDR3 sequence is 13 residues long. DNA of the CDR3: TGTGCCAGAAACAGCGGGCCAGCTGGCGAGCAGTACTTC. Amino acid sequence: CARNSGPAGEQYF.

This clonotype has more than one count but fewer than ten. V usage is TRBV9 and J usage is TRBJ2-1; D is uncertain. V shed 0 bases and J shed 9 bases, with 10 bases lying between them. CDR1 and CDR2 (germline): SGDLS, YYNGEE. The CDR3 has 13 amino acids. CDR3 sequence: CASSVVSSSEQFF. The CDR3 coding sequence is TGTGCCAGCAGCGTAGTTTCATCATCTGAGCAGTTCTTC.

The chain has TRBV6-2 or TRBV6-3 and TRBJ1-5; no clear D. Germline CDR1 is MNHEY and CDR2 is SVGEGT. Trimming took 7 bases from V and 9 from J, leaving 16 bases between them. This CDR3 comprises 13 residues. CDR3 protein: CASTFSDYRPQHF. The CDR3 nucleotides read TGTGCCAGCACCTTCAGCGATTATCGGCCCCAGCATTTT.

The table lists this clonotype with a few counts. CDR3 bases: TGTGCCAGCGGTCTCGGACAGGGGGATCCGAACACTGAAGCTTTCTTT. Translation gives CASGLGQGDPNTEAFF. This chain joins TRBV6-1 and TRBJ1-1; TRBD1 aligns across 10 bases. The V gene's germline CDR1 is MNHNS and CDR2 SASEGT. V was pared by 8 bases and J by 1 base, with 10 bases of the junction left unmatched. There are 16 residues in the CDR3.

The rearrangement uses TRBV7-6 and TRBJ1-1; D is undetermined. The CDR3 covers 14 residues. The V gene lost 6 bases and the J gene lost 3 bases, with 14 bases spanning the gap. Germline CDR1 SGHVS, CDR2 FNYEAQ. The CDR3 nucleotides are TGTGCCAGCAGTTTCGACAAATTTGACACTGAAGCTTTCTTT. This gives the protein CASSFDKFDTEAFF.

CDR3 region: CASSLLPLTGELFF. DNA of the CDR3: TGTGCCAGCAGTTTATTGCCTCTCACCGGGGAGCTGTTTTTT. The chain uses TRBV27 and TRBJ2-2; D ambiguous. The germline V gene has CDR1 MNHEY and CDR2 SMNVEV (reference sequence). The CDR3 runs to 14 residues. V lost 1 base, J lost 4 bases, and 7 bases lay in between.

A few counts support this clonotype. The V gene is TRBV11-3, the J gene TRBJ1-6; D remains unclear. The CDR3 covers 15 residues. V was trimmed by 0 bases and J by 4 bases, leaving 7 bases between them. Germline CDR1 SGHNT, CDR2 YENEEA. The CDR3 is CASSLDRYYNSPLHF. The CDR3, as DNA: TGTGCCAGCAGCTTAGATCGGTATTATAATTCACCCCTCCACTTT.

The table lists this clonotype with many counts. CDR3 sequence reads: CASSLVGGADTQYF. CDR3 coding DNA: TGTGCCAGCAGCTTAGTGGGGGGAGCAGATACGCAGTATTTT. The chain recombines TRBV7-6 with TRBJ2-3; D perhaps matches TRBD2 (6 bases). This CDR3 has 14 residues. Per germline, CDR1 SGHVS and CDR2 FNYEAQ. V was pared by 1 base and J by 4 bases, with 9 bases between.

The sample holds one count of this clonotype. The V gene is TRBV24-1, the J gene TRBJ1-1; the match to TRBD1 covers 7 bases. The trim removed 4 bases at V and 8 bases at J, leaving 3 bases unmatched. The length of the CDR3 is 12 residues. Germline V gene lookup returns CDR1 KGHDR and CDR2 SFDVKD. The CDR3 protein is CATSDARGEAFF. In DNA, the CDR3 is TGTGCCACCAGTGACGCCAGGGGGGAAGCTTTCTTT.

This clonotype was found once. The CDR3 region is CASSLNRRDTDTQYF. In DNA form, the CDR3 reads TGTGCCAGCAGCTTGAACAGGAGAGACACAGATACGCAGTATTTT. The chain carries TRBV7-6 and TRBJ2-3; D possibly corresponds to TRBD1 (5 bases). Trimming left V 3 bases short and J 2 bases short, with 12 bases between. From germline, CDR1 is SGHVS and CDR2 FNYEAQ. The CDR3 sequence is 15 residues long.

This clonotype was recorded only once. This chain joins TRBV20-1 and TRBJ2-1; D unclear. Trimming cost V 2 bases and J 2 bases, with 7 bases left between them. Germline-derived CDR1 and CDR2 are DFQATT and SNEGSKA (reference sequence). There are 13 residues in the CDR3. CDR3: CSARLETYNEQFF. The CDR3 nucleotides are TGCAGTGCTAGACTCGAAACCTACAATGAGCAGTTCTTC.

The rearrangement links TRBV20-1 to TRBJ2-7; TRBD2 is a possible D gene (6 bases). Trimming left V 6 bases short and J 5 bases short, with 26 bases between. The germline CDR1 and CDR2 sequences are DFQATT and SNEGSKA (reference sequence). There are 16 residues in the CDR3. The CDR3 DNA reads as TGCAGTGCCCCCGATTCGCTGGGGGGATCGGGGGACGAGCAGTACTTC. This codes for CSAPDSLGGSGDEQYF.

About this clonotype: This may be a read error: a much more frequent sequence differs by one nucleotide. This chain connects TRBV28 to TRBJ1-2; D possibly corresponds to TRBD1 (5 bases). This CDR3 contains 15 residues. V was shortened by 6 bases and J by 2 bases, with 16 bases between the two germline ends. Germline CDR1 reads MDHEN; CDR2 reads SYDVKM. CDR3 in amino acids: CASSLGGTVNYGYTF. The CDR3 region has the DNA TGTGCCAGCAGCCTGGGAGGGACGGTCAACTATGGCTACACCTTC.